This TCR beta chain was sequenced for a study of T cells expressing NK-cell markers. Study details: Seven sequenced donors out of eight were HCMV-seropositive, one seronegative.

For TCR beta, cDNA was produced by 5'RACE template switching with UMIs. TCRdb reworked the 5' RACE reads into one entry per CDR3 protein, no DNA. The sample is made up of about 460,000 distinct CDR3 sequences, and the top ten hold over 1.3% of it. The CDR3 runs 15 residues. Germline CDR1 reads KGHSH; CDR2 reads LQKENI. Concerning this clonotype: The target antigen is unknown.

Points from the study as a whole: Clarity on HCMV specificity was lacking for the expanded NKG2C+ T cell clones. In about six donors, dominant CD3+CD56+NKG2C+ clones formed roughly 1.0-8% of CD8+ cells.

The chain recombines TRBV18 with TRBJ1-1. The source is a woman between 50 and 59 years old in good health. The sample consisted of blood T cells: a sorted CD56 or NKG2C T cell subset, CD4+ or CD8+ T cells, or bulk PBMC T cells (not recorded which). This CDR3 reads CASSQISGGVTEAFF.